This T cell receptor beta chain comes out of a study of response to subunit inactivated influenza vaccine. TCRdb fed the RT-PCR reads into MiXCR, producing one record per CDR3 protein. The table shows under 750,000 distinct CDR3 sequences, with about 11% occurring only once. Deletions cut 5 bases from V and 10 bases from J, with 14 bases between. The length of the CDR3 is 13 residues. CDR1 is PRHDT and CDR2 is FYEKMQ in the germline V gene (reference sequence). The study's findings and limits: Researchers suggested that each seasonal influenza vaccination recruits few new T cells.

Of note for this clonotype: No antigen is known for it.

The receptor was isolated from a man aged 45 to 65 who received an inactivated influenza vaccine. This chain uses TRBV13 with TRBJ2-2; D possibly corresponds to TRBD2 (6 bases). Source: PBMCs from blood, taken on the day of vaccination. The CDR3 DNA sequence: TGTGCCAGCAGCAAAACGGGCGGGAAGGAGCTGTTTTTT. As protein: CASSKTGGKELFF.